This T cell receptor beta chain was sequenced in a study of beta chain features in type 1 diabetes (dated by TCRdb to the late 2010s). Regarding the research as a whole: Mean age, gender distribution, total cell number and subset yield were not different between patients and healthy donors. A total of some 110 million sorted cells were examined across all samples, and the number of cells per subset was strongly correlated with RNA yield. In the study, TCRB repertoires of sorted circulating CD4+ T cell subsets from recently diagnosed type 1 diabetes patients were compared with those of matched healthy donors. Naive and central memory subsets were obtained from all 28 donors, but regulatory and stem cell-like memory subsets were isolated from only 8 patients and roughly eight healthy donors. Paper-wide results and their limitations: Fewer insertions and more nucleotide deletions at VDJ recombination sites were observed in patients with type 1 diabetes, implying thymic rearrangement abnormalities. Because cDNA was sequenced instead of genomic DNA, highly expressing activated cells could be over-represented, though the groups showed no difference in activation or CD3 levels. HLA sub-analyses involved small numbers of individuals, so any influence of HLA type on TCRB rearrangement remained unresolved. PCR might favor shorter templates, but patient and control samples were amplified and corrected together, so any skew would affect both groups equally. Naive, central memory and regulatory TCRB repertoires appeared to be more alike among patients than among healthy donors. A moderate but significant shortening of TCRB CDR3 length was observed in type 1 diabetes patients in all four CD4+ subsets.

To note about this clone: The antigen it recognizes is unknown. Base quality data are lacking; no much larger clone is found one base away.

The entire amount of isolated RNA was reverse transcribed using the High Capacity cDNA Reverse Transcription Kit, so the sequenced TCRB transcripts were expressed ones. Deep immunoSEQ sequencing was applied to naive, central memory and regulatory T cell samples, giving an average of roughly 3.5 million total reads per sample. Sorted cells were lysed in RLT buffer, and RNA was extracted using DNase-treated RNeasy Micro or Mini kits according to cell number. Each cell subset was processed separately to prevent cross-contamination, with patient and healthy donor samples processed together. TCRB sequences were amplified from cDNA with the immunoSEQ multiplex PCR, producing 87-bp fragments spanning the CDR3 region. The amplicons were sequenced using the Illumina HiSeq platform. In the paper's pipeline: Synthetic template baselines were used to correct PCR bias computationally, reads within Hamming distance 2 were collapsed together, and singletons that could not be merged were discarded. Reads were aligned against IMGT so that V, D and J genes, CDR3 length and insertions or deletions at six rearrangement sites could be assigned. Clonotype counts were normalized to sorted cell number within each subset before computing true diversity and Gini coefficients with the tcR R package. The overlap coefficient, calculated on TCRB nucleotide sequences, was used to quantify repertoire sharing. Out-of-frame TCRB sequences from naive cells were analyzed as a proxy for the pre-selection repertoire. TCRdb retrieved this table from immuneACCESS and kept in-frame rearrangements only. Not all clones are present; in checked studies, unresolved V genes account for under half, and no reason is known for the remainder. The D gene and trimming were derived from the DNA, and the V and J assignments and clone size from that table. This sample holds a few hundred thousand clones; roughly 12% were observed only once. The leading ten clones occupy about 0.01% of the sample.

A single peripheral blood draw of around 120 mL on average was collected from each donor into heparinised tubes. Using a panel that included CD45RO, CCR7, CD25, CD127, CD95 and CD27, naive, central memory, regulatory and stem cell-like memory CD4+ T cells were sorted on a BD FACSAria II. Purity was above 98% for every sorted population. PBMCs were separated immediately by Lymphoprep density gradient centrifugation and were stained directly, without being cultured. Samples were stained and sorted in pairs, with one healthy donor and one patient per experiment, so that batch effects were minimized. There are 13 amino acids in the CDR3, from cysteine to phenylalanine inclusive. Only the CDR3 DNA stays, 39 bases, in frame from base 1. The germline ends are 15 bases apart after V is trimmed by 5 bases and J by 8 bases. From a lookup of the germline V gene (reference sequence), CDR1 and CDR2 are SEHNR and FQNEAQ.

Sequencing was carried out using naive CD4+ T cells from blood. The cell subset or site label of this sample denotes: true naive CD4+ T cells. The receptor chain draws on TRBV7-9 and TRBJ1-2; possibly the D gene is TRBD1, per 6 matching bases. This TCR came from a woman younger than 35 with type 1 diabetes. The sequence in DNA is TGTGCCAGCAGCCGCGACAGGCTTCAGGGCTACACCTTC. Translation gives CASSRDRLQGYTF.